A single sample is the source of the 8 T cell receptor beta chains below, sequenced in a study of shared clonotypes between healthy human individuals. Some clones are missing from TCRdb's copy, which holds only in-frame ones; the method was immunoSEQ multiplex PCR. The sample has millions of clones, 95% seen once; the top ten hold 0.13%. The specimen sequenced was naive CD4+ T cells sorted from blood. Stated subset: CD45RA+ positively selected. The receptors originated from a man in his late teens or twenties in good health.

This clone has only one observation. This specimen includes other DNA sequences encoding the same CDR3. The rearrangement joins TRBV30 to TRBJ1-2, with 9 bases lining up with TRBD1. The CDR3 runs to 13 residues. Trimming at V came to 0 bases and at J to 5 bases, leaving 1 base not matched to a gene. Per the germline V gene, CDR1 is GTSNPN and CDR2 is SVGIG (reference sequence). CDR3 sequence reads: CAWSVGTGYGYTF. The CDR3 DNA is TGTGCCTGGAGTGTAGGGACAGGGTATGGCTACACCTTC.

The chain carries TRBV19 and TRBJ2-1, with D unresolved. Germline V gene sequence: CDR1 LNHDA, CDR2 SQIVND (reference sequence). The CDR3 is 16 amino acids. Between the trimmed V and J ends, which lost 3 bases and 2 bases, there was a span of 14 bases. CDR3 in amino acids: CASSMETGGAYNEQFF. CDR3 sequence (DNA): TGTGCCAGTAGTATGGAGACGGGCGGCGCCTACAATGAGCAGTTCTTC.

This chain joins TRBV29-1 and TRBJ2-7; no firm D call. This CDR3 region has 13 residues. Germline V gene sequence: CDR1 SQVTM, CDR2 ANQGSEA. Deletions cut 4 bases from V and 0 bases from J, with 10 bases between. The CDR3 nucleotides read TGCAGCGTTGGTCTCGTAAGCTCCTACGAGCAGTACTTC. It encodes CSVGLVSSYEQYF.

The V and J genes are TRBV7-2 and TRBJ1-5, with D possibly being TRBD1 (6 bases). From germline, CDR1 is SGHTA and CDR2 FQGNSA. V was cut by 4 bases and J by 7 bases, with 14 bases left in between. This CDR3 comprises 14 residues. CDR3: CASSSRQAGQPQHF. CDR3 DNA sequence: TGTGCCAGCAGCTCAAGACAGGCAGGCCAGCCCCAGCATTTT.

The V gene is TRBV19, the J gene TRBJ1-4; 9 bases match TRBD1. Trimming cost V 8 bases and J 8 bases; bases outside gene matches: 6. The CDR3 length is 13 residues. Germline loops: CDR1 LNHDA, CDR2 SQIVND (reference sequence). As DNA, the CDR3 is TGTGCCAGTCGGACAGGGGCGACGGAAAAACTGTTTTTT. It codes for CASRTGATEKLFF.

V and J are TRBV28 and TRBJ2-7; the D gene is possibly TRBD2 (7 bases). The CDR3 covers 16 residues. The V end was cut by 6 bases, the J end by 0 bases, with 18 bases between. From germline, CDR1 is MDHEN and CDR2 SYDVKM. CDR3 loop: CASSQPLGGDSYEQYF. CDR3 in DNA: TGTGCCAGCAGCCAGCCCTTAGGGGGGGACTCCTACGAGCAGTACTTC. Supplemented by reference TRBV28 and TRBJ2-7, the full variable domain reads DVKVTQSSRYLVKRTGEKVFLECVQDMDHENMFWYRQDPGLGLRLIYFSYDVKMKEKGDIPEGYSVSREKKERFSLILESASTNQTSMYLCASSQPLGGDSYEQYFGPGTRLTVT.

The V and J genes are TRBV30 and TRBJ1-1; 8 bases are a match to TRBD1. The junction had 7 bases not matched to a gene; V was cut back by 3 bases and J by 1 base. This CDR3 region has 15 residues. The germline V gene encodes CDR1 GTSNPN and CDR2 SVGIG (reference sequence). CDR3 amino acids: CAWSHGDRTNTEAFF. In nucleotides, the CDR3 is TGTGCCTGGAGCCATGGGGACAGGACGAACACTGAAGCTTTCTTT. The full variable domain, with the rest looked up from reference TRBV30 and TRBJ1-1, is SQTIHQWPATLVQPVGSPLSLECTVEGTSNPNLYWYRQAAGRGLQLLFYSVGIGQISSEVPQNLSASRPQDRQFILSSKKLLLSDSGFYLCAWSHGDRTNTEAFFGQGTRLTVV.

The chain joins TRBV23-1 to TRBJ1-2; D gene ambiguous. TRBV23-1 is sorted into the ORF group, with uncertain function. This CDR3 has 13 residues. V gave up 3 bases and J gave up 6 bases, with 11 bases separating them. Here the CDR3 DNA reads TGCGCCAGCAGTCAGATGGCGAGGGATGGCTACACCTTC. This codes for CASSQMARDGYTF.